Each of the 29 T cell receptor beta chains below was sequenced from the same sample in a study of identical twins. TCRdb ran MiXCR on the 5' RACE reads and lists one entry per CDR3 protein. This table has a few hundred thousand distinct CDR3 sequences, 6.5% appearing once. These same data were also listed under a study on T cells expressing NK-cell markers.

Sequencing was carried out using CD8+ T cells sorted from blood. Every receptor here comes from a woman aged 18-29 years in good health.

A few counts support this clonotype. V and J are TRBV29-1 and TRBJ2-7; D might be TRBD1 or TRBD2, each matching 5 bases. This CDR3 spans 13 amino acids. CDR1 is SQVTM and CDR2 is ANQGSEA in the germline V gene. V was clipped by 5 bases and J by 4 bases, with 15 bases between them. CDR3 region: CSVTILGTYEQYF. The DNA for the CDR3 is TGCAGCGTTACCATCCTAGGGACGTACGAGCAGTACTTC.

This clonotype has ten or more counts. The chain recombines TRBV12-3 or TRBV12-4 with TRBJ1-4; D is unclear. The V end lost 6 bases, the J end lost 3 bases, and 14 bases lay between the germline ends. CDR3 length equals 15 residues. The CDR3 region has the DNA TGTGCCAGCAGCGTAACGGGAGTATCTAATGAAAAACTGTTTTTT. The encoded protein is CASSVTGVSNEKLFF.

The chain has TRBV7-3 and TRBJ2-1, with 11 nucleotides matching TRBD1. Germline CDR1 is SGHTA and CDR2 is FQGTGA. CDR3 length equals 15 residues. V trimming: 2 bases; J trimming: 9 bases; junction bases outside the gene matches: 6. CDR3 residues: CASSLGQGAGTEQFF. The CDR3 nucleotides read TGTGCCAGCAGCTTAGGACAGGGGGCTGGGACTGAGCAGTTCTTC.

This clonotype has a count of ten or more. The CDR3 loop reads CSVEPAAFGFTDTQYF. The CDR3 region has the DNA TGCAGCGTTGAACCCGCCGCCTTCGGGTTCACAGATACGCAGTATTTT. This chain connects TRBV29-1 to TRBJ2-3; the D is unclear. V dropped 2 bases and J dropped 2 bases, with 17 bases sitting between them. This CDR3 has 16 residues. Germline values: CDR1 SQVTM, CDR2 ANQGSEA.

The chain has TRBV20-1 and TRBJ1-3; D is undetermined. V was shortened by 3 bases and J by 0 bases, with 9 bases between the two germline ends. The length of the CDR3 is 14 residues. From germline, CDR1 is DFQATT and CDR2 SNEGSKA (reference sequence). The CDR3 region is CSARVADSGNTIYF. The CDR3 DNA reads TGCAGTGCTAGGGTGGCAGACTCTGGAAACACCATATATTTT.

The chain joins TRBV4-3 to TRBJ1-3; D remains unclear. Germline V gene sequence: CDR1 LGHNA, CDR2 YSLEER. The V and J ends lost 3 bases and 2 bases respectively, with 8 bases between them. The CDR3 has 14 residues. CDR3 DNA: TGCGCCAGCAGCCAGGGAGGGACTGGAAACACCATATATTTT. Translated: CASSQGGTGNTIYF.

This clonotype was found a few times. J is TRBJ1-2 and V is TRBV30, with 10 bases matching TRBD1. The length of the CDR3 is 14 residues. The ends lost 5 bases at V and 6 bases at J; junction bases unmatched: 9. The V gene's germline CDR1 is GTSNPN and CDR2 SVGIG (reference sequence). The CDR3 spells CAWGDRGEVDGYTF. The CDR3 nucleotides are TGTGCCTGGGGGGACAGGGGTGAGGTAGATGGCTACACCTTC.

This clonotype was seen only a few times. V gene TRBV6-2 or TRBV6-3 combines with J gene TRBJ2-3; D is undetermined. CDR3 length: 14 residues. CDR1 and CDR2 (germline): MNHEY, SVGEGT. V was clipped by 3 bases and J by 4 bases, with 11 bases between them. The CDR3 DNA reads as TGTGCCAGCAGTTATAGTGTCGAGTCAGATACGCAGTATTTT. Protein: CASSYSVESDTQYF.

The CDR3 reads CASSPGRTQYF. The CDR3 nucleotides read TGTGCCAGCAGCCCGGGGAGGACCCAGTACTTC. The chain is built from TRBV2 and TRBJ2-5; the D gene is possibly TRBD2 (5 bases). This CDR3 region has 11 residues. CDR1 SNHLY and CDR2 FYNNEI come from the germline V gene. Trimming cost V 6 bases and J 7 bases, with 9 bases left between them.

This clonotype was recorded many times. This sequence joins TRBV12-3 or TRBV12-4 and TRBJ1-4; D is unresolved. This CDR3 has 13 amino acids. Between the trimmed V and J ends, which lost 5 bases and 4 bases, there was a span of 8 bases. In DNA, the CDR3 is TGTGCCAGCAGTGGGGAGAGTAATGAAAAACTGTTTTTT. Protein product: CASSGESNEKLFF.

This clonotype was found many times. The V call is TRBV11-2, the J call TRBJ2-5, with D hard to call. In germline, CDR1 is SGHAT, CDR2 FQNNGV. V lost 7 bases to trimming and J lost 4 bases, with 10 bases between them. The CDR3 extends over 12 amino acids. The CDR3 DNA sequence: TGTGCCAGCACCCCTAGAGGAGAGACCCAGTACTTC. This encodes CASTPRGETQYF.

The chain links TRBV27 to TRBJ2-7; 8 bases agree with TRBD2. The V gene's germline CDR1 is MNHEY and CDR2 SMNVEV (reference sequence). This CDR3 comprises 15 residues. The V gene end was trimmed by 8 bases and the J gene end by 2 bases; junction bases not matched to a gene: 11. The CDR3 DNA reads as TGTGCCAGCTCCCCTTCGGCGGGAGGAACCTACGAGCAGTACTTC. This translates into CASSPSAGGTYEQYF.

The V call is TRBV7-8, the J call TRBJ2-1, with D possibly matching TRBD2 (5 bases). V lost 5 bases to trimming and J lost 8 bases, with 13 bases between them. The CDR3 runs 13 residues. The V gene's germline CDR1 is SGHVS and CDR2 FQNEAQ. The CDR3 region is CASSLKRVHEQFF. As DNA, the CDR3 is TGTGCCAGCAGCCTCAAGAGGGTCCATGAGCAGTTCTTC.

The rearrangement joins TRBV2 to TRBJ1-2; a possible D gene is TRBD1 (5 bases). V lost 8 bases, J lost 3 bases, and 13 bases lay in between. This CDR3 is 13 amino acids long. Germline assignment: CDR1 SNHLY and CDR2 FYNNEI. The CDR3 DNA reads TGTGCCAGCGATGGAGGGGTGTACTATGGCTACACCTTC. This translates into CASDGGVYYGYTF.

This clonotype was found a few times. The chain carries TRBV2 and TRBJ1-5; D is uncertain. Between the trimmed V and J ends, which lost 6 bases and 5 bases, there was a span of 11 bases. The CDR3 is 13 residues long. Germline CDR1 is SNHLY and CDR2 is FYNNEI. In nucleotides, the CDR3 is TGTGCCAGCAGGACGTCTGGGGATCAGCCCCAGCATTTT. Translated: CASRTSGDQPQHF.

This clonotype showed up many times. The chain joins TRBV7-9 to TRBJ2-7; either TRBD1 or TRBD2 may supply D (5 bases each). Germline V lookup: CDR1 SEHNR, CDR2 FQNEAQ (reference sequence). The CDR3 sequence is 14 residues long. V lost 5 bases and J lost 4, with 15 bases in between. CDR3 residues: CASSQSGRPYEQYF. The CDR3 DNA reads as TGTGCCAGCAGCCAATCGGGACGGCCTTACGAGCAGTACTTC.

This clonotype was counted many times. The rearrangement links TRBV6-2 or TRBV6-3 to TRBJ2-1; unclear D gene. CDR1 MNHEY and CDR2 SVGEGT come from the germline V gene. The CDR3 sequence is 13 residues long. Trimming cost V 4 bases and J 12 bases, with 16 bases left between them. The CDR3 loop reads CASSSPRSAPQFF. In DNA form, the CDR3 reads TGTGCCAGCAGTTCCCCGAGGTCCGCGCCGCAGTTCTTC.

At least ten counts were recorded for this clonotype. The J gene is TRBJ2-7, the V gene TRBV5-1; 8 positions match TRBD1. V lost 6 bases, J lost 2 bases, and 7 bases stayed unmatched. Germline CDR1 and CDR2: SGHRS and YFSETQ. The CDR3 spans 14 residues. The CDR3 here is CASTQTGAAYEQYF. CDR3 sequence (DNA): TGCGCCAGCACCCAGACAGGGGCCGCCTACGAGCAGTACTTC.

The CDR3 here is CASSSPRYGTQETQYF. Here the CDR3 DNA reads TGTGCCAGCAGCTCCCCGCGCTACGGCACACAAGAGACCCAGTACTTC. J is TRBJ2-5 and V is TRBV11-2; D gene ambiguous. Germline V gives CDR1 SGHAT, CDR2 FQNNGV. This CDR3 is 16 amino acids long. The V end was cut by 4 bases, the J end by 2 bases, with 17 bases between. Supplemented by reference TRBV11-2 and TRBJ2-5, the full variable domain reads EAGVAQSPRYKIIEKRQSVAFWCNPISGHATLYWYQQILGQGPKLLIQFQNNGVVDDSQLPKDRFSAERLKGVDSTLKIQPAKLEDSAVYLCASSSPRYGTQETQYFGPGTRLLVL.

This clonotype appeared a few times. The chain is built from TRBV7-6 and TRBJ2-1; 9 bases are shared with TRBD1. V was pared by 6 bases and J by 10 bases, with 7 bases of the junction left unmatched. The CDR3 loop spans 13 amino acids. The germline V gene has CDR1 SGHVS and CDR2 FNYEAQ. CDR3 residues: CASRRTGDFEQFF. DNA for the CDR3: TGTGCCAGCAGACGGACAGGGGATTTCGAGCAGTTCTTC. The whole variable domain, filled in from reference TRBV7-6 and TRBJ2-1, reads GAGVSQSPRYKVTKRGQDVALRCDPISGHVSLYWYRQALGQGPEFLTYFNYEAQQDKSGLPNDRFSAERPEGSISTLTIQRTEQRDSAMYRCASRRTGDFEQFFGPGTRLTVL.

The CDR3 loop is CATSRDAGLADNEQFF. The CDR3 nucleotides are TGTGCCACCAGCAGAGATGCGGGACTAGCGGATAATGAGCAGTTCTTC. The V gene is TRBV15, the J gene TRBJ2-1, with 11 bases lining up with TRBD2. Germline CDR1 is LNHNV and CDR2 is YYDKDF (reference sequence). V lost 0 bases and J lost 7; bases outside the gene matches: 5. This CDR3 contains 16 residues.

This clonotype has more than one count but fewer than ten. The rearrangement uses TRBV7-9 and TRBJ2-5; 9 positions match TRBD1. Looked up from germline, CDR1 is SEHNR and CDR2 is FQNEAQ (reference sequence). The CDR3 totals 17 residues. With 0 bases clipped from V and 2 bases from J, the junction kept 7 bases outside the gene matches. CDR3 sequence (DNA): TGTGCCAGCAGCTTAGCGCGTACAGGGGGCCAACAAGAGACCCAGTACTTC. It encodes CASSLARTGGQQETQYF.

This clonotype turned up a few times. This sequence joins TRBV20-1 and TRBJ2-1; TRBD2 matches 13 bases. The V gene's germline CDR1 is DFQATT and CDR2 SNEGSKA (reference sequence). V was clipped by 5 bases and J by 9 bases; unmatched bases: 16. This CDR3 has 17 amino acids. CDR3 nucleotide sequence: TGCAGTGCTGTCGATACCGGGACTAGCGGGATTCCTAGTGAGCAGTTCTTC. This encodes CSAVDTGTSGIPSEQFF.

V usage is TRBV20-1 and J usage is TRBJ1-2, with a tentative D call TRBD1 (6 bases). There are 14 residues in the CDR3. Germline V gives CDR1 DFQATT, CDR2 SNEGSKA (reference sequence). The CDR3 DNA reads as TGCAGCGCCCAGGACAGAGTGAATAACTATGGCTACACCTTC. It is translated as CSAQDRVNNYGYTF.

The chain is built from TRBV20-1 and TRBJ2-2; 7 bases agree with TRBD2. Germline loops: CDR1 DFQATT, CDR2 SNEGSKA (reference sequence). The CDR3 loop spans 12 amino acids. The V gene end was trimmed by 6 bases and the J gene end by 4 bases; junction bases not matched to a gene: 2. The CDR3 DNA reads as TGCAGTGCAGCGGGAAGCACCGGGGAGCTGTTTTTT. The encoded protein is CSAAGSTGELFF.

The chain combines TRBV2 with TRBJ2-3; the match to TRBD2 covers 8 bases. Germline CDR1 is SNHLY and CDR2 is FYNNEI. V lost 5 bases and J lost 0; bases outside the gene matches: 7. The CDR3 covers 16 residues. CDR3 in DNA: TGTGCCAGCAGTAACCAGCGGGGGTCAAGCACAGATACGCAGTATTTT. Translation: CASSNQRGSSTDTQYF.

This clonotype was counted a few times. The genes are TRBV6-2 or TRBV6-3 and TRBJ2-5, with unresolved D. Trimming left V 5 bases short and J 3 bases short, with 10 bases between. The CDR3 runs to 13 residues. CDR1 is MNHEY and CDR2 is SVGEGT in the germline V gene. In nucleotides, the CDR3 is TGTGCCAGCAGTCCCTACAGAAAAGAGACCCAGTACTTC. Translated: CASSPYRKETQYF.

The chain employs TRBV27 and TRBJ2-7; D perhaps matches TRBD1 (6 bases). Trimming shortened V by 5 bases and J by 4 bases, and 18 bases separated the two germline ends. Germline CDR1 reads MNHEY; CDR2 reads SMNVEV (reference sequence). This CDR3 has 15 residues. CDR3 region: CASSPLREGGYEQYF. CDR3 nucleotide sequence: TGTGCCAGCAGTCCTCTCCGGGAAGGGGGATACGAGCAGTACTTC.

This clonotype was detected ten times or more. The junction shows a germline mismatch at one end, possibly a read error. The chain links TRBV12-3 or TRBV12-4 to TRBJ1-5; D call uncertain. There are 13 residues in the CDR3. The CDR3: CASSLNGNRPQHF. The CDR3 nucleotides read TGTGCCAGCAGTTTGAACGGGAATCGGCCCCAGCATTTT.